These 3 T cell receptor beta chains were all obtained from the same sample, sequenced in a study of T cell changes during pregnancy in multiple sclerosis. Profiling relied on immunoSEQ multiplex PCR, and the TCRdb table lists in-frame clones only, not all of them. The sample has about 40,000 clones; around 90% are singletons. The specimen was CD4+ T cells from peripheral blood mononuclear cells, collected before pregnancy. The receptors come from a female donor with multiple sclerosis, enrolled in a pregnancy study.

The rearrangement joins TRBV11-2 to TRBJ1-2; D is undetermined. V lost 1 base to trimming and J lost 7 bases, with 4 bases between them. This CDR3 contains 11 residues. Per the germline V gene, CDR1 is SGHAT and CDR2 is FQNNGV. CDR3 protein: CASSLAGGYTF. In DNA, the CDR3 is TGTGCCAGCAGCTTAGCAGGTGGCTACACCTTC.

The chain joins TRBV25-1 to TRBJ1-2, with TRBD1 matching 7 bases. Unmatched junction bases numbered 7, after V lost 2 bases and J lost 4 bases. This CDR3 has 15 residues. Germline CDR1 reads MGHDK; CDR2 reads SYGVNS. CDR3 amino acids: CASSEGQGGFYGYTF. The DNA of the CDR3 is TGTGCCAGCAGTGAAGGCCAGGGGGGTTTCTATGGCTACACCTTC.

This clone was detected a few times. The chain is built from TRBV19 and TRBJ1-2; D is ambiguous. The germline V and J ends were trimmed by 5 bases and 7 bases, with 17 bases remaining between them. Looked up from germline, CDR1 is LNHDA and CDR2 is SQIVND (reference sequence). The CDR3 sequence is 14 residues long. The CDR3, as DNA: TGTGCCAGTAGTTCCGGACGGCGGGAAGGTGGCTACACCTTC. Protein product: CASSSGRREGGYTF.